These 30 T cell receptor beta chains were sequenced from one sample in a study of blood T cells in healthy people across ages. A second about 6 to 11 cycle PCR used barcoded and J-beta primers. In TCRdb, the 5' RACE reads were re-called with MiXCR into one record per CDR3 protein. The repertoire consists of about 1.5 million distinct CDR3 sequences, with roughly two fifths occurring once and the leading ten covering about 4.1%. The specimen was blood. The receptors stem from a young woman in good health.

In this sample, this clonotype turned up a few times. The chain recombines TRBV24-1 with TRBJ2-3; D unclear. The germline CDR1 and CDR2 sequences are KGHDR and SFDVKD. Trimming removed 3 bases from V and 4 bases from J, with 10 bases in between. The CDR3 runs to 14 residues. In DNA, the CDR3 is TGTGCCACCAGTGATCGAATAGGGCCAGATACGCAGTATTTT. This gives the protein CATSDRIGPDTQYF.

This clonotype was seen ten or more times. The genes are TRBV29-1 and TRBJ2-1; 7 bases fit TRBD2. The J segment lost 4 bases and the V segment lost 6 bases, leaving 9 bases of the junction unmatched. Germline loops: CDR1 SQVTM, CDR2 ANQGSEA. The length of the CDR3 is 14 residues. DNA of the CDR3: TGCAGCGTGCCACCTAGCGGAGGTTACAATGAGCAGTTCTTC. It yields the protein CSVPPSGGYNEQFF.

This clonotype was observed a few times. The genes are TRBV24-1 and TRBJ2-1, with D unresolved. The V and J ends lost 5 bases and 7 bases respectively, with 11 bases between them. Germline V gene data show CDR1 as KGHDR and CDR2 as SFDVKD. The CDR3 runs 13 residues. DNA of the CDR3: TGTGCCACCAGTGTCCACCTCGGGAATGAGCAGTTCTTC. Its translation is CATSVHLGNEQFF.

There are a few counts of this clonotype. The chain links TRBV18 to TRBJ2-3; TRBD1 is a possible D gene (5 bases). CDR3 size: 14 residues. Trimming took off 4 bases at V and 2 bases at J, with 10 bases between the two ends. Germline CDR1 reads KGHSH; CDR2 reads LQKENI. The CDR3 loop is CASSQGSYTDTQYF. CDR3 coding DNA: TGTGCCAGCTCACAGGGGTCCTACACAGATACGCAGTATTTT.

J is TRBJ2-7 and V is TRBV6-1; weak D call: TRBD1 (6 bases). CDR1 MNHNS and CDR2 SASEGT come from the germline V gene. V was trimmed by 5 bases and J by 3 bases, leaving 11 bases between them. The CDR3 is 13 residues long. The CDR3 DNA is TGTGCCAGCAGTACCGGGACACACTACGAGCAGTACTTC. It specifies CASSTGTHYEQYF.

This clonotype was seen only a few times. The chain uses TRBV20-1 and TRBJ1-4; no definite D call. V dropped 0 bases and J dropped 8 bases, with 13 bases sitting between them. Germline lookup yields CDR1 DFQATT and CDR2 SNEGSKA (reference sequence). The CDR3 loop spans 14 amino acids. Written as DNA, the CDR3 is TGCAGTGCTAGAGAGGCGCGGGGTGGGGAAAAACTGTTTTTT. Translated, it gives CSAREARGGEKLFF.

The rearrangement joins TRBV28 to TRBJ2-7; D is perhaps TRBD2 (6 bases). This CDR3 comprises 10 residues. The V gene's germline CDR1 is MDHEN and CDR2 SYDVKM. CDR3: CAAGRYKQYF. CDR3 bases: TGTGCGGCGGGGCGGTACAAGCAGTACTTC.

The gene calls are TRBV7-2 and TRBJ2-5; D not resolved. Deletions cut 5 bases from V and 11 bases from J, with 21 bases between. The CDR3 is 14 amino acids. CDR1 and CDR2 (germline): SGHTA, FQGNSA. The CDR3 reads CASSLVGLLQEQYF. CDR3 nucleotide sequence: TGTGCCAGCAGCCTAGTGGGGTTGTTGCAAGAGCAGTACTTC.

The V gene is TRBV5-1, the J gene TRBJ2-7, with 7 bases lining up with TRBD2. The CDR3 spans 14 residues. V shed 4 bases, J shed 0 bases, and the junction held 4 bases outside the gene matches. CDR1 and CDR2 (germline): SGHRS, YFSETQ. The CDR3 reads CASSGSGASYEQYF. In DNA form, the CDR3 reads TGCGCCAGCAGCGGGAGCGGGGCCTCCTACGAGCAGTACTTC.

This clonotype was found a few times. The V gene is TRBV20-1, the J gene TRBJ1-2; D is possibly TRBD1 (5 bases). V lost 3 bases to trimming and J lost 2 bases, with 10 bases between them. The CDR3 loop spans 13 amino acids. The germline CDR1 and CDR2 sequences are DFQATT and SNEGSKA (reference sequence). CDR3 bases: TGCAGTGCTAGGGGGGACGGGAACTATGGCTACACCTTC. Translating it yields CSARGDGNYGYTF.

In its sample, this clonotype was seen a few times. CDR3 protein: CASSWGRRVENYGYTF. CDR3 nucleotide sequence: TGTGCCAGCAGCTGGGGACGGCGGGTTGAGAACTATGGCTACACCTTC. The rearrangement links TRBV2 to TRBJ1-2, with a possible D match to TRBD1 (5 bases). CDR3 length equals 16 residues. The V gene's germline CDR1 is SNHLY and CDR2 FYNNEI. V lost 6 bases, J lost 2 bases, and 19 bases lay in between.

V and J are TRBV9 and TRBJ1-6; the D is unclear. CDR3 size: 14 residues. The germline V gene has CDR1 SGDLS and CDR2 YYNGEE. V dropped 4 bases and J dropped 4 bases, with 9 bases sitting between them. The DNA of the CDR3 is TGTGCCAGCAGCCCCCGACGGTATAATTCACCCCTCCACTTT. This encodes CASSPRRYNSPLHF.

The V call is TRBV7-9, the J call TRBJ2-1; D uncertain. The length of the CDR3 is 11 residues. Trimming stripped 7 bases from V and 5 bases from J, with 6 bases between. Germline assignment: CDR1 SEHNR and CDR2 FQNEAQ (reference sequence). The CDR3 nucleotides read TGTGCCAGCACCACAAACAATGAGCAGTTCTTC. Its protein product is CASTTNNEQFF.

This chain joins TRBV15 and TRBJ2-3, with D uncertain. CDR1 and CDR2 from the germline V gene are LNHNV and YYDKDF (reference sequence). With 0 bases removed from V and 9 bases from J, the gap between germline ends came to 13 bases. The CDR3 has 14 amino acids. The CDR3 here is CATSRDLAALTQYF. In DNA, the CDR3 is TGTGCCACCAGCAGAGATCTTGCGGCTCTCACGCAGTATTTT.

This clonotype showed up just a few times. This rearrangement joins TRBV7-3 to TRBJ2-1; 11 nucleotides align to TRBD2. The junction had 10 bases not matched to a gene; V was cut back by 5 bases and J by 7 bases. CDR3 length: 16 residues. Germline V gene data show CDR1 as SGHTA and CDR2 as FQGTGA. The CDR3 nucleotides are TGTGCCAGCAGCCCCCTCTCACTAGCGGGAGTTAATGAGCAGTTCTTC. It codes for CASSPLSLAGVNEQFF.

The chain combines TRBV2 with TRBJ1-2, with a tentative D call TRBD1 (6 bases). The germline V gene has CDR1 SNHLY and CDR2 FYNNEI. The CDR3 runs to 12 residues. V dropped 6 bases and J dropped 11 bases, with 16 bases sitting between them. The CDR3 nucleotides read TGTGCCAGCAGAGACGGCAGGGGTTCATACACCTTC. Its translation: CASRDGRGSYTF.

The V and J genes are TRBV20-1 and TRBJ2-1; no firm D call. The CDR3 totals 12 residues. CDR1 is DFQATT and CDR2 is SNEGSKA in the germline V gene (reference sequence). The V gene lost 6 bases and the J gene lost 6 bases, with 12 bases spanning the gap. CDR3 region: CSANQNLNEQFF. DNA for the CDR3: TGCAGTGCGAATCAGAATCTCAATGAGCAGTTCTTC.

The genes are TRBV6-2 or TRBV6-3 and TRBJ1-1; D gene uncertain. The germline V gene encodes CDR1 MNHEY and CDR2 SVGEGT. Trimming took 7 bases from V and 1 from J, leaving 4 bases between them. The CDR3 is 11 residues long. The CDR3 DNA reads TGTGCCAGCAAAACGAACACTGAAGCTTTCTTT. As protein: CASKTNTEAFF.

The chain carries TRBV7-9 and TRBJ2-7; 8 bases match TRBD1. Unmatched junction bases numbered 7, after V lost 7 bases and J lost 2 bases. The CDR3 is 14 amino acids. The germline V gene encodes CDR1 SEHNR and CDR2 FQNEAQ (reference sequence). The CDR3 region is CASTGGQGTYEQYF. The CDR3 nucleotides read TGTGCCAGCACCGGTGGACAGGGCACCTACGAGCAGTACTTC.

This chain links TRBV20-1 with TRBJ2-1; unclear D gene. The CDR3 has 14 amino acids. V lost 1 base and J 4 bases, leaving 11 bases between the germline ends. CDR1 is DFQATT, CDR2 SNEGSKA, per germline (reference sequence). Here the CDR3 reads CSARVWAEYNEQFF. CDR3 DNA sequence: TGCAGTGCTAGAGTCTGGGCGGAGTACAATGAGCAGTTCTTC.

This clonotype was seen many times. The gene calls are TRBV4-1 and TRBJ2-1; the D gene is possibly TRBD2 (5 bases). This CDR3 is 13 amino acids long. The germline V gene encodes CDR1 MGHRA and CDR2 YSYEKL. V was trimmed by 6 bases and J by 8 bases, leaving 14 bases between them. CDR3 sequence (DNA): TGCGCCAGCAGTCTACTAGGAGTCCATGAGCAGTTCTTC. Translation gives CASSLLGVHEQFF.

The sample holds a few counts of this clonotype. The J gene is TRBJ1-2, the V gene TRBV20-1, with 8 bases identical to TRBD1. Germline V gene data show CDR1 as DFQATT and CDR2 as SNEGSKA (reference sequence). CDR3 length: 14 amino acids. After removal of 6 bases from V and 8 bases from J, the junction contained 14 bases not matched to a gene. Written as DNA, the CDR3 is TGCAGTGCGAGTAAACAGGGGGATCGCGACGGCTACACCTTC. Encoded protein: CSASKQGDRDGYTF.

The genes are TRBV7-8 and TRBJ1-1, with D maybe TRBD1 (5 bases). The V gene's germline CDR1 is SGHVS and CDR2 FQNEAQ. Trimming took 11 bases from V and 0 from J, leaving 19 bases between them. The CDR3 is made up of 15 amino acids. CDR3 DNA: TGTGCCGGCATGAGGGGTGCCGGGGTGAACACTGAAGCTTTCTTT. It specifies CAGMRGAGVNTEAFF.

This clonotype has a handful of counts. The chain links TRBV6-2 or TRBV6-3 to TRBJ2-7; 8 bases map to TRBD1. After removal of 4 bases from V and 7 bases from J, the junction contained 12 bases not matched to a gene. Germline lookup yields CDR1 MNHEY and CDR2 SVGEGT. The CDR3 has 15 amino acids. The CDR3 loop is CASSSFLDREGEQYF. CDR3 DNA sequence: TGTGCCAGCAGTTCTTTCCTGGACAGGGAAGGTGAGCAGTACTTC.

This clonotype has at least ten counts. This sequence joins TRBV7-2 and TRBJ1-6, with 10 positions matching TRBD1. Trimming cost V 5 bases and J 10 bases; bases outside gene matches: 5. This CDR3 is 14 amino acids long. In germline, CDR1 is SGHTA, CDR2 FQGNSA. The CDR3 region is CASSPRDRGSPLHF. The CDR3 DNA reads TGTGCCAGCAGCCCTCGGGACAGGGGCTCACCCCTCCACTTT. The variable domain in full, with the rest retrieved from reference TRBV7-2 and TRBJ1-6, is GAGVSQSPSNKVTEKGKDVELRCDPISGHTALYWYRQSLGQGLEFLIYFQGNSAPDKSGLPSDRFSAERTGGSVSTLTIQRTQQEDSAVYLCASSPRDRGSPLHFGNGTRLTVT.

Here the CDR3 DNA reads TGCGCCAGCAGCCAACCGGGACAGAGACGCTACACCTTC. This translates into CASSQPGQRRYTF. The chain recombines TRBV4-1 with TRBJ1-2, with 7 bases identical to TRBD1. The germline V gene encodes CDR1 MGHRA and CDR2 YSYEKL. J lost 9 bases, V lost 2 bases, and 6 bases had no gene match. This CDR3 spans 13 amino acids.

The chain recombines TRBV7-9 with TRBJ1-2; D not resolved. Trimming took 5 bases from V and 8 from J, leaving 12 bases between them. CDR1 is SEHNR, CDR2 FQNEAQ, per germline (reference sequence). This CDR3 comprises 12 residues. In DNA form, the CDR3 reads TGTGCCAGCAGCGCCAATGTGGACGGCTACACCTTC. This sequence encodes CASSANVDGYTF.

This clonotype turned up a few times. The chain is built from TRBV2 and TRBJ2-7, with D possibly matching TRBD1 (5 bases). The CDR3 spans 14 residues. Deletions cut 1 base from V and 0 bases from J, with 7 bases between. From germline, CDR1 is SNHLY and CDR2 FYNNEI. CDR3 nucleotide sequence: TGTGCCAGCAGTGAAGACAGGAACTCCTACGAGCAGTACTTC. Translation gives CASSEDRNSYEQYF.

This clonotype was detected many times. The junction departs from the called germline gene at one end, perhaps through a read error. This rearrangement joins TRBV12-3 or TRBV12-4 to TRBJ1-1, with D tentatively TRBD1 (5 bases). This CDR3 region has 14 residues. The CDR3 region is CASSLGAANTEAFF. DNA of the CDR3: TGTGCCAGCAGCTTAGGGGCGGCGAACACTGAAGCTTTCTTT.

This clonotype was seen a handful of times. The chain is built from TRBV29-1 and TRBJ1-5; no clear D gene. This CDR3 has 12 amino acids. Trimming took off 4 bases at V and 6 bases at J, with 10 bases between the two ends. Germline values: CDR1 SQVTM, CDR2 ANQGSEA. CDR3 nucleotide sequence: TGCAGCGTTGGGGTGCCTCCTCAGCCCCAGCATTTT. Encoded protein: CSVGVPPQPQHF.